What follows is one TCR beta chain and its context. Antigen specificity is unknown. Sequenced by immunoSEQ multiplex PCR; TCRdb stores in-frame clones only, minus some. In the table there are about 130,000 clones, about 87% of which are singletons. Looked up from germline, CDR1 is SGHRS and CDR2 is YFSETQ. V shed 2 bases, J shed 4 bases, and the junction held 8 bases outside the gene matches. This CDR3 comprises 15 residues. These data originate in a study of cytomegalovirus exposure and HLA in healthy donors. Regarding the study as a whole: Accounts indicate the classifier identified cytomegalovirus status with strong specificity and sensitivity.

The chain couples TRBV5-1 to TRBJ2-5, with 7 bases matching TRBD1. The source of this sequence is a woman between 25 and 40 years old in good health and CMV-seropositive. Sequenced input: PBMCs. The CDR3 reads CASSLAQGSSETQYF. The DNA of the CDR3 is TGCGCCAGCAGCTTAGCACAGGGGTCATCAGAGACCCAGTACTTC.